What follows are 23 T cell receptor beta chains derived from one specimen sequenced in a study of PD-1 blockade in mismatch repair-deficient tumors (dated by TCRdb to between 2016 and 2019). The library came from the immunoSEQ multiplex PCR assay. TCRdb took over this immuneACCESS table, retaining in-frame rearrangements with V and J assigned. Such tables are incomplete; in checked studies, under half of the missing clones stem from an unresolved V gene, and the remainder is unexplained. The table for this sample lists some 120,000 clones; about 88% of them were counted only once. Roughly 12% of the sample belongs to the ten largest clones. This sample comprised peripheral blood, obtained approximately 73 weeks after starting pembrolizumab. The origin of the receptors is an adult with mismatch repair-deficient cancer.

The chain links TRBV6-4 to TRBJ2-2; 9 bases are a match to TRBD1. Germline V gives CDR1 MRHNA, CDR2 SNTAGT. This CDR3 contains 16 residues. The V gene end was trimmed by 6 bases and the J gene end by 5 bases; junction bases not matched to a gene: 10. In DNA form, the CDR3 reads TGTGCCAGCAGCGACAAAGCCGGGACAGGGACCGGGGAGCTGTTTTTT. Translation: CASSDKAGTGTGELFF.

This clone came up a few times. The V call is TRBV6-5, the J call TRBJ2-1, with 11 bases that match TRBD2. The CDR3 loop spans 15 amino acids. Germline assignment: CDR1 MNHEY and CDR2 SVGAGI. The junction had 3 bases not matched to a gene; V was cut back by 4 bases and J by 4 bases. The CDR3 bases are TGTGCCAGCAGTTCCATAGCGGGAGGGTACAATGAGCAGTTCTTC. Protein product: CASSSIAGGYNEQFF.

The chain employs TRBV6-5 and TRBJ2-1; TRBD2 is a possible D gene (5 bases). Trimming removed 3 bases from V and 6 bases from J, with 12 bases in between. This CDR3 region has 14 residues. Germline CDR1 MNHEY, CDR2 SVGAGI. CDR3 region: CASSYSVSSNEQFF. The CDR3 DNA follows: TGTGCCAGCAGTTATAGCGTTAGTAGCAATGAGCAGTTCTTC.

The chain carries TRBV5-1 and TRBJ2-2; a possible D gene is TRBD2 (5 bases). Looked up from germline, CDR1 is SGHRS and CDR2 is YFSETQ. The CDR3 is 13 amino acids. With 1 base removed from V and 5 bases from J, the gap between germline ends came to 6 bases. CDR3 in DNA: TGCGCCAGCAGCTTGACTAGTACCGGGGAGCTGTTTTTT. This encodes CASSLTSTGELFF.

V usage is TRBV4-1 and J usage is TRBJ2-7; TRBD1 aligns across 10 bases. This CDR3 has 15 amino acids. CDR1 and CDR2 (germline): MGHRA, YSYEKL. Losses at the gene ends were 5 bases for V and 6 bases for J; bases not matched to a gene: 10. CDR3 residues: CASSRQGQGSLEQYF. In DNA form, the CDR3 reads TGCGCCAGCAGCAGACAGGGACAGGGGTCTCTCGAGCAGTACTTC.

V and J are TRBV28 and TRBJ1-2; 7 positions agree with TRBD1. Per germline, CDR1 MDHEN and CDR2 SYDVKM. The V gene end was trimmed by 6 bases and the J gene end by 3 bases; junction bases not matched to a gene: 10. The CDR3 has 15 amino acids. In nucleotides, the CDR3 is TGTGCCAGCAGCAAGGGGGCCACCCCTTACTATGGCTACACCTTC. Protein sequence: CASSKGATPYYGYTF.

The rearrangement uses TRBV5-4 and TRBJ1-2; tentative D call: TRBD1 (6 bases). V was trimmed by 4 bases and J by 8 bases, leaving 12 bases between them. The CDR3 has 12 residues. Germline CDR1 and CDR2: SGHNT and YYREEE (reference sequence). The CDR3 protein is CASSIGGGGYTF. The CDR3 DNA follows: TGTGCCAGCAGCATTGGAGGGGGAGGCTACACCTTC.

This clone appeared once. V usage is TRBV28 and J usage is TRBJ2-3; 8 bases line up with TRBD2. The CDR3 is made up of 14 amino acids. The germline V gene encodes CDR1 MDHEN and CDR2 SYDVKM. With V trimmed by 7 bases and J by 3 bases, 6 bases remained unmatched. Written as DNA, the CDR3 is TGTGCCAGCAAAAATTCGGGGGGGACAGATACGCAGTATTTT. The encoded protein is CASKNSGGTDTQYF. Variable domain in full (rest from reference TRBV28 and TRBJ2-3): DVKVTQSSRYLVKRTGEKVFLECVQDMDHENMFWYRQDPGLGLRLIYFSYDVKMKEKGDIPEGYSVSREKKERFSLILESASTNQTSMYLCASKNSGGTDTQYFGPGTRLTVL.

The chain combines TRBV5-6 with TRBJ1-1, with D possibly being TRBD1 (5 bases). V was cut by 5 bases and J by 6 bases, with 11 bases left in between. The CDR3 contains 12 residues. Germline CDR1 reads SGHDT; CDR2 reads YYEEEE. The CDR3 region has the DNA TGTGCCAGCAGTTCTGACAGTTCTGAAGCTTTCTTT. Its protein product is CASSSDSSEAFF.

DNA of the CDR3: TGTGCCAGCAGCCAGGGGGGTAGCAATCAGCCCCAGCATTTT. Translating gives CASSQGGSNQPQHF. The chain links TRBV7-2 to TRBJ1-5, with 7 bases matching TRBD1. The CDR3 is 14 amino acids. CDR1 and CDR2 from the germline V gene are SGHTA and FQGNSA. J lost 0 bases, V lost 5 bases, and 1 base had no gene match.

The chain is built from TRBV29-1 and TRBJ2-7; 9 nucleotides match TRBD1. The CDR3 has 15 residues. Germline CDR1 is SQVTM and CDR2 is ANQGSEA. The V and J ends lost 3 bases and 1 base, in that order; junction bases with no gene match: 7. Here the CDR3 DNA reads TGCAGCGTTGAGGACATGGGACAGGGTTCCTACGAGCAGTACTTC. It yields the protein CSVEDMGQGSYEQYF.

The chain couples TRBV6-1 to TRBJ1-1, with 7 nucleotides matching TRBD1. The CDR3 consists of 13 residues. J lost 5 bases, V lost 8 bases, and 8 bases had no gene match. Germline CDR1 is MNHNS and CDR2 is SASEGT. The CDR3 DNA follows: TGTGCCAGCGGGCTACAGGGGAGGACTGAAGCTTTCTTT. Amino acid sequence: CASGLQGRTEAFF.

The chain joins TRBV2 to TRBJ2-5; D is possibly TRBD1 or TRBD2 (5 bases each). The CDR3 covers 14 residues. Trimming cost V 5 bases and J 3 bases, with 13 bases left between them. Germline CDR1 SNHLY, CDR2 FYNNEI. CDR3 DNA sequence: TGTGCCAGCAGTCGGGACCTAGACGAAGAGACCCAGTACTTC. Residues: CASSRDLDEETQYF.

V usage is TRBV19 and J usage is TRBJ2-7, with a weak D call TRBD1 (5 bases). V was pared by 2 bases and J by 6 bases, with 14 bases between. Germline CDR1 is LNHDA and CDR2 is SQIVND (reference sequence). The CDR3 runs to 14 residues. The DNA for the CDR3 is TGTGCCAGTAGTATATCCAGGGTCCAGGGCGAGCAGTACTTC. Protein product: CASSISRVQGEQYF.

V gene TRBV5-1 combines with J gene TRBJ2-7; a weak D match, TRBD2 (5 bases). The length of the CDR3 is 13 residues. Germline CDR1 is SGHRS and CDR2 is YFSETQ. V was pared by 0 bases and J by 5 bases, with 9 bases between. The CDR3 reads CASSLVRGDEQYF. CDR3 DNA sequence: TGCGCCAGCAGCTTGGTTCGGGGAGACGAGCAGTACTTC.

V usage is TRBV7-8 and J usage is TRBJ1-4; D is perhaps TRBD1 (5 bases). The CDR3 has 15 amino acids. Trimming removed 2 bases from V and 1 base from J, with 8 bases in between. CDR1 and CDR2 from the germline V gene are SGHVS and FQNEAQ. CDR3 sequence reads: CASSLRGGTNEKLFF. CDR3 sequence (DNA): TGTGCCAGCAGCTTACGGGGGGGAACTAATGAAAAACTGTTTTTT.

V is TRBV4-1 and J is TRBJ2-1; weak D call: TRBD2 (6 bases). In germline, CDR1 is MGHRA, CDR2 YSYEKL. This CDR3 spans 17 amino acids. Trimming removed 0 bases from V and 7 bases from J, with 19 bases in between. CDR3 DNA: TGCGCCAGCAGCCAAGATGGGGGTCCTAGCGCAAGAAATGAGCAGTTCTTC. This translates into CASSQDGGPSARNEQFF.

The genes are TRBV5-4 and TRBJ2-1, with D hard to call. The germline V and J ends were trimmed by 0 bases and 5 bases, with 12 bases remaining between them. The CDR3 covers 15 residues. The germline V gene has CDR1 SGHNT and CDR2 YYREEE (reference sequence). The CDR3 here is CASSLGGRNDNEQFF. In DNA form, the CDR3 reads TGTGCCAGCAGCTTGGGGGGTAGAAATGACAATGAGCAGTTCTTC.

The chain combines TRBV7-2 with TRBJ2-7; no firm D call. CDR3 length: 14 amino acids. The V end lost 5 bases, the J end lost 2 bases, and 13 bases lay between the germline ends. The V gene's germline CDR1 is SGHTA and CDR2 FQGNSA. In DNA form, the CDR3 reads TGTGCCAGCAGCCGAACCGGTTTTCCCTACGAGCAGTACTTC. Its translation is CASSRTGFPYEQYF.

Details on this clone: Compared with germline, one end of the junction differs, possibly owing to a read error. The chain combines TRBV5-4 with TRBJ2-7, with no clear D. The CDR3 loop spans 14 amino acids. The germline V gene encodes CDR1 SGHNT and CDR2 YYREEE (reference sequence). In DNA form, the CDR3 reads TGTGCCAGCAGCTTACAAGCGAACTCCAACGAGCAGTACTTC. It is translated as CASSLQANSNEQYF. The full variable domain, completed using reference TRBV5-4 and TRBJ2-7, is ETGVTQSPTHLIKTRGQQVTLRCSSQSGHNTVSWYQQALGQGPQFIFQYYREEENGRGNFPPRFSGLQFPNYSSELNVNALELDDSALYLCASSLQANSNEQYFGPGTRLTVT.

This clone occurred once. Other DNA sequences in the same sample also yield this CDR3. The CDR3, as DNA: TGTGCCAGCAGTTTAGCGGGAGGGCCTTACGAGCAGTACTTC. Its translation: CASSLAGGPYEQYF. The chain combines TRBV27 with TRBJ2-7, with 9 bases lining up with TRBD2. Germline trimming cut 2 bases from V and 4 bases from J; bases unmatched to any gene: 3. This CDR3 comprises 14 residues. CDR1 and CDR2 (germline): MNHEY, SMNVEV (reference sequence).

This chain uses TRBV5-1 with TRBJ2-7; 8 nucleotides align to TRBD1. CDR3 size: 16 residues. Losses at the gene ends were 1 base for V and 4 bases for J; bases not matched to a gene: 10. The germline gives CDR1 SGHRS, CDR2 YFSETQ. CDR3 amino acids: CASSLFGTGLLYEQYF. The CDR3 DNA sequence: TGCGCCAGCAGCTTGTTCGGGACAGGTCTATTATACGAGCAGTACTTC.

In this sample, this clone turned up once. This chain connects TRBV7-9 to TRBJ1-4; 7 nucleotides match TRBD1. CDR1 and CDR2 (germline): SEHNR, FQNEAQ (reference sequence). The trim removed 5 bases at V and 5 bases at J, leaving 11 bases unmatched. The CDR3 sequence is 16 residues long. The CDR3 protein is CASSQPLDRENEKLFF. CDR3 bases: TGTGCCAGCAGCCAACCATTAGACAGGGAGAATGAAAAACTGTTTTTT.